This TCR beta chain was captured by sequencing in a study of blood T cell repertoires in COVID-19. The CDR3 is made up of 15 amino acids. V was cut by 8 bases and J by 0 bases, with 14 bases left in between. Per germline, CDR1 LNHDA and CDR2 SQIVND (reference sequence). The assay was immunoSEQ multiplex PCR, and TCRdb's table has in-frame clones only and misses some. Of under 45,000 clones in the sample, approximately 83% were seen once. The sequenced material came from peripheral blood. This chain links TRBV19 with TRBJ1-3; TRBD1 might be the D (5 bases). The clonotype originates from a man aged 35 to 55 with active COVID-19. DNA for the CDR3: TGTGCCAGTTCCGGGGGATTATTCTCTGGAAACACCATATATTTT. This sequence encodes CASSGGLFSGNTIYF.